One and the same sample provided the 31 T cell receptor beta chains below, sequenced in a study of T-cell memory formation after mild COVID-19. TCRdb ran MiXCR on the 5' RACE reads and lists one entry per CDR3 protein. The sample lists about 110,000 distinct CDR3 sequences, approximately 15% occurring once. The sample taken for sequencing was PBMCs or a T cell subset sorted from them (not recorded which). The receptors were sampled from a man younger than 35 who had mild COVID-19 (a few samples of this study predate the infection). Cell type and time point are not known.

This clonotype was seen many times. This chain links TRBV9 with TRBJ2-5; D may match TRBD1 or TRBD2 (7 bases each). CDR3 length: 16 amino acids. V lost 0 bases and J 4 bases, leaving 16 bases between the germline ends. Germline lookup yields CDR1 SGDLS and CDR2 YYNGEE. The DNA for the CDR3 is TGTGCCAGCAGCGTAGTGGCAGGGGGGGGAAGAGAGACCCAGTACTTC. This gives the protein CASSVVAGGGRETQYF.

This sequence joins TRBV19 and TRBJ1-1; D perhaps matches TRBD1 (5 bases). The CDR3 totals 15 residues. V lost 3 bases and J lost 1, with 12 bases in between. CDR1 is LNHDA and CDR2 is SQIVND in the germline V gene (reference sequence). The CDR3 coding sequence is TGTGCCAGTAGTATTTGGGAGGGGCCGAACACTGAAGCTTTCTTT. This translates into CASSIWEGPNTEAFF.

This clonotype was counted only a few times. This rearrangement joins TRBV2 to TRBJ1-1; no definite D call. The CDR3 extends over 12 amino acids. Trimming stripped 11 bases from V and 5 bases from J, with 15 bases between. The germline CDR1 and CDR2 sequences are SNHLY and FYNNEI. The CDR3 spells CALARSSTEAFF. The CDR3 DNA reads TGTGCCTTAGCGAGGAGCTCGACTGAAGCTTTCTTT.

In the case of this clonotype: Sequence at one end of the junction differs from germline and may be a read error. This chain links TRBV7-2 with TRBJ2-1, with 8 bases identical to TRBD1. This CDR3 comprises 15 residues. Germline V CDR1 and CDR2: SGHTA, FQGNSA. CDR3 nucleotides: TGTGCCGGCAGCCTTCGAGGACAGGGAGGCAATGAGCAGTTCTTC. Its translation: CAGSLRGQGGNEQFF.

This clonotype was found a few times. This chain connects TRBV6-2 or TRBV6-3 to TRBJ2-7; D gene ambiguous. V was shortened by 8 bases and J by 0 bases, with 11 bases between the two germline ends. This CDR3 has 13 amino acids. Germline lookup yields CDR1 MNHEY and CDR2 SVGEGT. The CDR3 nucleotides read TGTGCCAGCTTTAAAGGTACCTCCTACGAGCAGTACGTC. Protein product: CASFKGTSYEQYV.

The sample holds a few counts of this clonotype. V usage is TRBV4-1 and J usage is TRBJ2-3; 13 bases are shared with TRBD2. The V segment lost 1 base and the J segment 5 bases; nucleotides outside the gene matches: 9. Germline CDR1 MGHRA, CDR2 YSYEKL. This CDR3 contains 18 residues. The CDR3, as DNA: TGCGCCAGCAGCCAAGGGACTAGCGGGGGCCCGGCCAGAGATACGCAGTATTTT. Its protein is CASSQGTSGGPARDTQYF.

The chain links TRBV5-6 to TRBJ2-7; no reliable D call. V was trimmed by 3 bases and J by 6 bases, leaving 7 bases between them. CDR1 is SGHDT, CDR2 YYEEEE, per germline. CDR3 size: 11 residues. CDR3 sequence reads: CASSYRSEQYV. CDR3 nucleotides: TGTGCCAGCAGCTATAGGAGCGAGCAGTACGTC.

This clonotype was seen more than once but under ten times. The chain joins TRBV14 to TRBJ2-1; maybe TRBD1 (5 bases). The CDR3 contains 16 residues. Trimming stripped 0 bases from V and 2 bases from J, with 11 bases between. Germline V gene data show CDR1 as SGHDN and CDR2 as FVKESK. CDR3 sequence (DNA): TGTGCCAGCAGCCAAGATAAAGGCAGGGCCTACAATGAGCAGTTCTTC. The encoded protein is CASSQDKGRAYNEQFF.

This clonotype has a handful of counts. V gene TRBV6-5 combines with J gene TRBJ1-6, with TRBD1 matching over 7 bases. CDR1 and CDR2 (germline): MNHEY, SVGAGI. The CDR3 consists of 15 residues. Trimming at V came to 5 bases and at J to 11 bases, leaving 12 bases not matched to a gene. CDR3 in amino acids: CASSPTTGIATPLHF. For the CDR3, the DNA is TGTGCCAGCAGTCCCACGACAGGGATTGCGACACCCCTCCACTTT.

The CDR3 nucleotides are TGCGCCAGCAGCTCGGGACAATCCAATCAGCCCCAGCATTTT. As protein: CASSSGQSNQPQHF. The rearrangement joins TRBV5-1 to TRBJ1-5; maybe TRBD1 (6 bases). V was trimmed by 3 bases and J by 3 bases, leaving 10 bases between them. Germline V CDR1 and CDR2: SGHRS, YFSETQ. The CDR3 runs to 14 residues.

The chain links TRBV4-3 to TRBJ2-1, with D tentatively TRBD2 (5 bases). V was cut by 8 bases and J by 6 bases, with 20 bases left in between. Germline loops: CDR1 LGHNA, CDR2 YSLEER. There are 15 residues in the CDR3. The CDR3 reads CASSKGLGDPNEQFF. Here the CDR3 DNA reads TGCGCCAGCTCAAAAGGATTGGGAGATCCCAATGAGCAGTTCTTC.

The chain has TRBV29-1 and TRBJ2-1, with TRBD2 identical over 9 bases. The DNA end favors TRBJ2-7, so the J call may be wrong. CDR3 length: 14 amino acids. Per the germline V gene, CDR1 is SQVTM and CDR2 is ANQGSEA. The CDR3 DNA reads TGCAGCGTTGCGGCTGCGGGAGGGCCGTACGAGCAGTACTTC. Amino acids: CSVAAAGGPYEQYF.

This chain uses TRBV11-2 with TRBJ2-1, with 8 bases matching TRBD2. The CDR3 has 15 amino acids. The ends lost 2 bases at V and 8 bases at J; junction bases unmatched: 8. CDR1 SGHAT and CDR2 FQNNGV come from the germline V gene. For the CDR3, the DNA is TGTGCCAGCAGCTTAAAGGGCGGGGGGTTTGATGAGCAGTTCTTC. It encodes CASSLKGGGFDEQFF.

Only a few counts were recorded for this clonotype. The V and J genes are TRBV4-3 and TRBJ1-3; TRBD1 is a possible D gene (5 bases). In germline, CDR1 is LGHNA, CDR2 YSLEER. The germline V and J ends were trimmed by 0 bases and 0 bases, with 12 bases remaining between them. This CDR3 is 17 amino acids long. The CDR3 DNA reads TGCGCCAGCAGCCAAGAACGGACACGGAGCTCTGGAAACACCATATATTTT. This codes for CASSQERTRSSGNTIYF.

This clonotype was seen more than once but under ten times. This rearrangement joins TRBV29-1 to TRBJ1-1; unclear D gene. The CDR3 extends over 14 amino acids. CDR1 and CDR2 (germline): SQVTM, ANQGSEA. The V gene lost 7 bases and the J gene lost 1 base, with 16 bases spanning the gap. The CDR3 protein is CSERPVGSNTEAFF. DNA for the CDR3: TGCAGCGAGCGACCCGTCGGATCGAACACTGAAGCTTTCTTT.

Ten or more counts support this clonotype. V is TRBV29-1 and J is TRBJ2-5; D gene unclear. V was cut by 6 bases and J by 2 bases, with 7 bases left in between. Germline loops: CDR1 SQVTM, CDR2 ANQGSEA. CDR3 length: 11 residues. DNA for the CDR3: TGCAGCGTGCCATCTCAAGAGACCCAGTACTTC. It is translated as CSVPSQETQYF.

The chain joins TRBV5-1 to TRBJ1-4; D remains ambiguous. Germline V gene data show CDR1 as SGHRS and CDR2 as YFSETQ. The CDR3 sequence is 15 residues long. V was cut by 4 bases and J by 8 bases, with 18 bases left in between. The CDR3, as DNA: TGCGCCAGCAGCACCGGACGGAGCACTATCGAAAAACTGTTTTTT. This gives the protein CASSTGRSTIEKLFF.

This chain uses TRBV5-1 with TRBJ2-7, with D uncertain. The CDR3 sequence is 14 residues long. The V gene's germline CDR1 is SGHRS and CDR2 YFSETQ. Trimming took 4 bases from V and 0 from J, leaving 11 bases between them. The CDR3 sequence is CASSPNRPSYEQYF. CDR3 in DNA: TGCGCCAGCAGCCCGAACCGTCCCTCCTACGAGCAGTACTTC.

This clonotype was detected a few times. The V call is TRBV27, the J call TRBJ2-1; possibly TRBD2 for D (5 bases). The CDR3 loop spans 13 amino acids. Trimming stripped 4 bases from V and 10 bases from J, with 14 bases between. The germline V gene encodes CDR1 MNHEY and CDR2 SMNVEV (reference sequence). CDR3 in amino acids: CASSSRTGREQFF. The CDR3 DNA is TGTGCCAGCAGTTCAAGGACGGGAAGGGAGCAGTTCTTC.

The rearrangement links TRBV3-1 to TRBJ2-6; D is unresolved. The CDR3 totals 17 residues. The germline V gene has CDR1 LGHDT and CDR2 YNNKEL (reference sequence). With 4 bases removed from V and 4 bases from J, the gap between germline ends came to 17 bases. CDR3 region: CASSPLRAQRGANVLTF. The CDR3 region has the DNA TGTGCCAGCAGCCCCCTTAGAGCCCAGAGGGGGGCCAACGTCCTGACTTTC. The full variable domain, in which reference TRBV3-1 and TRBJ2-6 provide the parts outside the CDR3, is DTAVSQTPKYLVTQMGNDKSIKCEQNLGHDTMYWYKQDSKKFLKIMFSYNNKELIINETVPNRFSPKSPDKAHLNLHINSLELGDSAVYFCASSPLRAQRGANVLTFGAGSRLTVL.

This clonotype was picked up a small number of times. V is TRBV6-6 and J is TRBJ2-6; D is perhaps TRBD1 (6 bases). V was shortened by 5 bases and J by 2 bases, with 10 bases between the two germline ends. Per the germline V gene, CDR1 is MNHNY and CDR2 is SVGAGI (reference sequence). The CDR3 extends over 15 amino acids. The CDR3 DNA is TGTGCCAGCAGTAATAACAGGGCTGGGGCCAACGTCCTGACTTTC. Translating it yields CASSNNRAGANVLTF.

This clonotype was observed many times. This chain links TRBV7-9 with TRBJ2-7, with D unresolved. The ends were cut back, 5 bases at V and 7 bases at J, with 15 bases in the middle. CDR1 and CDR2 from the germline V gene are SEHNR and FQNEAQ (reference sequence). The CDR3 has 13 amino acids. This CDR3 is CASSQTAASEQYV. In nucleotides, the CDR3 is TGTGCCAGCAGCCAAACCGCAGCCTCGGAGCAGTACGTC.

This clonotype was recorded a few times. The chain carries TRBV7-3 and TRBJ1-3; D unclear. Germline CDR1 SGHTA, CDR2 FQGTGA. Trimming pared 2 bases from V and 0 bases from J, leaving 8 bases between. The CDR3 runs 15 residues. CDR3 nucleotides: TGTGCCAGCAGCTTATTCGGGTCCTCTGGAAACACCATATATTTT. It translates to CASSLFGSSGNTIYF. Full variable domain (remainder filled in from reference TRBV7-3 and TRBJ1-3): GAGVSQTPSNKVTEKGKYVELRCDPISGHTALYWYRQSLGQGPEFLIYFQGTGAADDSGLPNDRFFAVRPEGSVSTLKIQRTERGDSAVYLCASSLFGSSGNTIYFGEGSWLTVV.

This rearrangement joins TRBV6-6 to TRBJ1-1; no firm D call. The CDR3 contains 13 residues. With 5 bases removed from V and 6 bases from J, the gap between germline ends came to 13 bases. From germline, CDR1 is MNHNY and CDR2 SVGAGI (reference sequence). CDR3 bases: TGTGCCAGCAGTCTCGACGGGCTCTCTGAAGCTTTCTTT. This sequence encodes CASSLDGLSEAFF.

This clonotype was seen a few times. The chain links TRBV7-9 to TRBJ2-1; 11 bases are a match to TRBD2. The CDR3 consists of 17 residues. Germline CDR1 reads SEHNR; CDR2 reads FQNEAQ (reference sequence). J gave up 5 bases and V 1 base, and 7 bases lay outside the gene matches. As DNA, the CDR3 is TGTGCCAGCAGCTTAGTGGCTAGCGGGGGGTCAAACAATGAGCAGTTCTTC. Its protein product is CASSLVASGGSNNEQFF.

The rearrangement uses TRBV4-3 and TRBJ1-4; no reliable D call. Trimming took 0 bases from V and 5 from J, leaving 13 bases between them. The CDR3 extends over 16 amino acids. Germline lookup yields CDR1 LGHNA and CDR2 YSLEER. CDR3 coding DNA: TGCGCCAGCAGCCAAGACTCATACAGCCAGAATGAAAAACTGTTTTTT. It specifies CASSQDSYSQNEKLFF.

The chain is built from TRBV7-9 and TRBJ2-1, with a weak D call TRBD2 (7 bases). Germline assignment: CDR1 SEHNR and CDR2 FQNEAQ (reference sequence). Trimming took 6 bases from V and 0 from J, leaving 18 bases between them. The CDR3 is 17 amino acids. CDR3: CASRGRGYDSSYNEQFF. CDR3 in DNA: TGTGCCAGCAGAGGGAGGGGGTACGACAGCTCCTACAATGAGCAGTTCTTC. The variable domain in full, completed from reference TRBV7-9 and TRBJ2-1, reads DTGVSQNPRHKITKRGQNVTFRCDPISEHNRLYWYRQTLGQGPEFLTYFQNEAQLEKSRLLSDRFSAERPKGSFSTLEIQRTEQGDSAMYLCASRGRGYDSSYNEQFFGPGTRLTVL.

This clonotype appeared many times. The chain combines TRBV4-3 with TRBJ2-1; TRBD2 matches at 10 bases. V was clipped by 0 bases and J by 4 bases; unmatched bases: 3. Per germline, CDR1 LGHNA and CDR2 YSLEER. The CDR3 consists of 16 residues. This CDR3 reads CASSQEVAGGYNEQFF. DNA for the CDR3: TGCGCCAGCAGCCAAGAGGTAGCGGGGGGTTACAATGAGCAGTTCTTC.

This clonotype was seen at least ten times. This chain connects TRBV5-1 to TRBJ1-6; maybe TRBD1 (5 bases). CDR1 SGHRS and CDR2 YFSETQ come from the germline V gene. The CDR3 is made up of 14 amino acids. V dropped 5 bases and J dropped 0 bases, with 6 bases sitting between them. The CDR3 here is CASSDSSYNSPLHF. The CDR3 DNA follows: TGCGCCAGCAGTGACAGCTCCTATAATTCACCCCTCCACTTT. The full variable domain, in which reference TRBV5-1 and TRBJ1-6 provide the parts outside the CDR3, is KAGVTQTPRYLIKTRGQQVTLSCSPISGHRSVSWYQQTPGQGLQFLFEYFSETQRNKGNFPGRFSGRQFSNSRSEMNVSTLELGDSALYLCASSDSSYNSPLHFGNGTRLTVT.

This clonotype was detected only a few times. The chain couples TRBV27 to TRBJ2-7; D may be TRBD1 or TRBD2 (6 bases each). Per the germline V gene, CDR1 is MNHEY and CDR2 is SMNVEV (reference sequence). CDR3 length: 12 amino acids. V was trimmed by 8 bases and J by 3 bases, leaving 11 bases between them. CDR3 nucleotide sequence: TGTGCCAGCTCGGAGGGGGGCTACGAGCAGTACTTC. As protein: CASSEGGYEQYF.

The J gene is TRBJ2-1, the V gene TRBV19; 12 positions match TRBD2. Trimming removed 5 bases from V and 7 bases from J; junction bases left unmatched: 12. This CDR3 spans 17 amino acids. Per the germline V gene, CDR1 is LNHDA and CDR2 is SQIVND (reference sequence). In nucleotides, the CDR3 is TGTGCCAGTAGTTTGGCCCACCTAGCGGGGGGGCCTAATGAGCAGTTCTTC. This gives the protein CASSLAHLAGGPNEQFF.